This T cell receptor (beta chain) was identified during a study of T-cell reconstitution after alpha-beta-depleted transplantation in children (dated by TCRdb to the mid-2010s). Context from the whole study: T-cell immune reconstitution after TCRalphabeta/CD19-depleted allogeneic hematopoietic cell transplantation in children was quantitatively tracked in the study by means of TCR repertoire profiling.

In the case of this clonotype: Its antigen has not been determined. No qualities accompany the bases; no much larger clone lies one base away.

The protocol used for the library was PCR. The sample was run on an Illumina HiSeq 2500. Molecular barcoding was employed in the preparation of TCR libraries, with unique molecular identifiers being used to normalize TCRbeta repertoire quantification. TCRdb took the public reads, trimmed them with fastp at Q25, ran MiXCR for clone calling and kept in-frame beta chains. Here each entry gathers all rows of one CDR3 protein and keeps the most common genes and DNA. In all, the sample holds some 220,000 distinct CDR3 sequences, and about 9.2% of those were seen once. Over 5% of the sample is held by the ten biggest clonotypes. Specimen: PBMCs from the stem cell graft donor, collected from the stem cell graft. The source is a human donor who donated a stem cell graft to a child with acute lymphoblastic leukemia.

The encoded CDR3 is CASSDSSLLGQVKNIQYF. The DNA sequence is as follows: TGTGCCAGCAGTGACTCGAGTCTATTGGGGCAGGTCAAAAACATTCAGTACTTC. This sequence uses TRBV6-4 and TRBJ2-4, and TRBD1 may be the D gene, going by 5 matching bases. The germline V gene supplies CDR1 MRHNA and CDR2 SNTAGT. V loses 0 bases of germline sequence and J loses 3 bases, and the interval between the two ends is 18 bases. The CDR3 contains 18 residues, cysteine and phenylalanine counted. Solely the CDR3 DNA is kept, with 54 bases framed from the first base.